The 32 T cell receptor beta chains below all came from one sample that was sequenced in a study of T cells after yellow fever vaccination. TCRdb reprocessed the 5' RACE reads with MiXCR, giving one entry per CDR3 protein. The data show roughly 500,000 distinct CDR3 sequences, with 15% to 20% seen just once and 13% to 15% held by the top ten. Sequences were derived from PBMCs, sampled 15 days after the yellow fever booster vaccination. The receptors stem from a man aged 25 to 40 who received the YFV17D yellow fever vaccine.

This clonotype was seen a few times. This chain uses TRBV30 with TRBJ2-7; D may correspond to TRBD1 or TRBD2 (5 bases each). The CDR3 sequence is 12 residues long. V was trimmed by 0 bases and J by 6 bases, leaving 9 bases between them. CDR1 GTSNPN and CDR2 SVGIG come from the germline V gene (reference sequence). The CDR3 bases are TGTGCCTGGAGTGTCCGGGGCGGCGAGCAGTACTTC. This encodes CAWSVRGGEQYF. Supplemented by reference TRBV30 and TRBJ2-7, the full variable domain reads SQTIHQWPATLVQPVGSPLSLECTVEGTSNPNLYWYRQAAGRGLQLLFYSVGIGQISSEVPQNLSASRPQDRQFILSSKKLLLSDSGFYLCAWSVRGGEQYFGPGTRLTVT.

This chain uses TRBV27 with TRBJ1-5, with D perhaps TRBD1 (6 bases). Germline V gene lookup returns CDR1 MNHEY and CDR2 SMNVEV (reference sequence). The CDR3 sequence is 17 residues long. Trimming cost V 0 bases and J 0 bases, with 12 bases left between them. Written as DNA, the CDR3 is TGTGCCAGCAGTTTATCCCCGGGACACTATAGCAATCAGCCCCAGCATTTT. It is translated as CASSLSPGHYSNQPQHF.

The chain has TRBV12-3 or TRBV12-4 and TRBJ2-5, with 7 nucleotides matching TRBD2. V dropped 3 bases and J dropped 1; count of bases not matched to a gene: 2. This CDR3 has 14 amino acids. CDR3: CASSLLAAQETQYF. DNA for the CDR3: TGTGCCAGCAGTTTGCTAGCGGCCCAAGAGACCCAGTACTTC.

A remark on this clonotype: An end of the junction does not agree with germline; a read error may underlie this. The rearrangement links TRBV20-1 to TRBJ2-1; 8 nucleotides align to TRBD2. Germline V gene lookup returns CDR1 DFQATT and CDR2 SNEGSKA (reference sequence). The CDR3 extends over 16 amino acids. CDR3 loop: CCARDLGGLGGYEQFF. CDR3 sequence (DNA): TGCTGTGCTAGAGATCTCGGGGGACTAGGAGGGTATGAGCAGTTCTTC.

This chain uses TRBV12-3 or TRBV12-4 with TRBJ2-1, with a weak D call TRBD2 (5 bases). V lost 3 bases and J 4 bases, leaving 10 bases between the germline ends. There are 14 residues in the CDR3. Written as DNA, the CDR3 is TGTGCCAGCAGTTTGAGGGCAGGATACAATGAGCAGTTCTTC. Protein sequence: CASSLRAGYNEQFF.

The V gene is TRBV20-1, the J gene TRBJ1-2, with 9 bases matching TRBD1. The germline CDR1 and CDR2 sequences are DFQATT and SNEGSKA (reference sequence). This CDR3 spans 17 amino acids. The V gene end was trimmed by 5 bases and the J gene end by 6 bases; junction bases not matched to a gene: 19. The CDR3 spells CSARAMDRGLGGDGYTF. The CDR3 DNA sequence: TGCAGTGCTCGGGCCATGGACAGGGGCCTTGGAGGGGATGGCTACACCTTC.

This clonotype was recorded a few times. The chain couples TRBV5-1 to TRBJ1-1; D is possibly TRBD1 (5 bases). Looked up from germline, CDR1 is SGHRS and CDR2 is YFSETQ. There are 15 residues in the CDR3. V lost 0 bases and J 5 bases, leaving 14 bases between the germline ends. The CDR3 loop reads CASSLGSGVRTEAFF. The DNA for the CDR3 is TGCGCCAGCAGCTTGGGGTCGGGGGTTCGGACTGAAGCTTTCTTT. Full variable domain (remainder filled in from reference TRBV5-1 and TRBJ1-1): KAGVTQTPRYLIKTRGQQVTLSCSPISGHRSVSWYQQTPGQGLQFLFEYFSETQRNKGNFPGRFSGRQFSNSRSEMNVSTLELGDSALYLCASSLGSGVRTEAFFGQGTRLTVV.

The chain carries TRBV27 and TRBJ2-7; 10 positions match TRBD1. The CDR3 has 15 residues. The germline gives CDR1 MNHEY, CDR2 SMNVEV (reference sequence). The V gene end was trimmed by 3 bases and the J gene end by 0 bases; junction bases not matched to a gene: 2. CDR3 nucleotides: TGTGCCAGCAGTTTGCGGACAGGGGGCTCCTACGAGCAGTACTTC. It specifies CASSLRTGGSYEQYF.

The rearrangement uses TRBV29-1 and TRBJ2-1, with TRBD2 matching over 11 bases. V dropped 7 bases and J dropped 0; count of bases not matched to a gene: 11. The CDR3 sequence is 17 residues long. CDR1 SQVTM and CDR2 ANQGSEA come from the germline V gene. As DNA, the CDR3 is TGCAGCGGCCGGGGGCTAGCGGGAGGCAGCTCCTACAATGAGCAGTTCTTC. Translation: CSGRGLAGGSSYNEQFF.

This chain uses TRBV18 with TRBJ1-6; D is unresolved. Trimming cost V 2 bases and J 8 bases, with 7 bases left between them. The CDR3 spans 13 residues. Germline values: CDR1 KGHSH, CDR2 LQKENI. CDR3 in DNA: TGTGCCAGCTCACCAATAATAGATTCACCCCTCCACTTT. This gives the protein CASSPIIDSPLHF. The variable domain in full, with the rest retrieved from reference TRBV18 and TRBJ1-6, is NAGVMQNPRHLVRRRGQEARLRCSPMKGHSHVYWYRQLPEEGLKFMVYLQKENIIDESGMPKERFSAEFPKEGPSILRIQQVVRGDSAAYFCASSPIIDSPLHFGNGTRLTVT.

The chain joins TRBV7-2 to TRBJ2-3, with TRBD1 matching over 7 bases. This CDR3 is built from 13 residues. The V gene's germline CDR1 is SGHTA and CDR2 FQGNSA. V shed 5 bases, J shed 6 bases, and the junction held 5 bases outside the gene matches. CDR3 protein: CASSPRRGDTQYF. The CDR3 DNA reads TGTGCCAGCAGCCCTCGCAGGGGGGATACGCAGTATTTT. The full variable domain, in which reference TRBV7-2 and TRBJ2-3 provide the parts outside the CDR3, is GAGVSQSPSNKVTEKGKDVELRCDPISGHTALYWYRQSLGQGLEFLIYFQGNSAPDKSGLPSDRFSAERTGGSVSTLTIQRTQQEDSAVYLCASSPRRGDTQYFGPGTRLTVL.

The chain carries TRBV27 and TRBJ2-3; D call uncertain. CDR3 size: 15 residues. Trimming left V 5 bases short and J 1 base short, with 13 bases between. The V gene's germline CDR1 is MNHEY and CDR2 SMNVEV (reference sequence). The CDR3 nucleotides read TGTGCCAGCAGTCGACAACCTGGGGGCACAGATACGCAGTATTTT. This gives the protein CASSRQPGGTDTQYF.

This CDR3 is CASSLGALSTDTQYF. CDR3 nucleotides: TGTGCCAGCAGCCTTGGGGCGCTTAGCACAGATACGCAGTATTTT. The V and J genes are TRBV5-4 and TRBJ2-3; D may be TRBD1 (5 bases). The CDR3 contains 15 residues. The germline V gene has CDR1 SGHNT and CDR2 YYREEE (reference sequence). The V and J ends lost 4 bases and 0 bases respectively, with 12 bases between them.

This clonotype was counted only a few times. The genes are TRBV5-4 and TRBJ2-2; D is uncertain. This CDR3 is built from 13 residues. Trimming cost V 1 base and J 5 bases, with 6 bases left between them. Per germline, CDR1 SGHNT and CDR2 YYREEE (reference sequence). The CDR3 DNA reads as TGTGCCAGCAGCTTGCCGGGTACCGGGGAGCTGTTTTTT. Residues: CASSLPGTGELFF.

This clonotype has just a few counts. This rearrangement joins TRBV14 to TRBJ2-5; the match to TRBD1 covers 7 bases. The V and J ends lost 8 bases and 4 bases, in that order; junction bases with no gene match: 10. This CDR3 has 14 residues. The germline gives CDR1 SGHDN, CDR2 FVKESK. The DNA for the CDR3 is TGTGCCAGCCGGTCGGGACAGCAAGGAGAGACCCAGTACTTC. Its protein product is CASRSGQQGETQYF.

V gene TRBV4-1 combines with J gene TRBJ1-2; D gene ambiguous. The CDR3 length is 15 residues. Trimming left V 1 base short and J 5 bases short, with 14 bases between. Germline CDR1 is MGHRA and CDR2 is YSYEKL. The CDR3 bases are TGCGCCAGCAGCCAAGGGGGAAACTCGGGGTATGGCTACACCTTC. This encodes CASSQGGNSGYGYTF.

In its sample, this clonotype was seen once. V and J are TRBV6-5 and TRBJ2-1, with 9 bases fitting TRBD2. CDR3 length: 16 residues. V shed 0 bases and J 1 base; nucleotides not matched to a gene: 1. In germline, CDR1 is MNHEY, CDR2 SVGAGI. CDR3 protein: CASSYSAGGSYNEQFF. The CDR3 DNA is TGTGCCAGCAGTTACTCGGCGGGAGGGTCCTACAATGAGCAGTTCTTC.

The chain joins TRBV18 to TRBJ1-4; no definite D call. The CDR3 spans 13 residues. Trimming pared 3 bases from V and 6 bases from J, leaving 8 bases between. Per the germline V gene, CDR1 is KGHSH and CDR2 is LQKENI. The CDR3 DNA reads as TGTGCCAGCTCACCTCTCCAGGATGAAAAACTGTTTTTT. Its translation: CASSPLQDEKLFF.

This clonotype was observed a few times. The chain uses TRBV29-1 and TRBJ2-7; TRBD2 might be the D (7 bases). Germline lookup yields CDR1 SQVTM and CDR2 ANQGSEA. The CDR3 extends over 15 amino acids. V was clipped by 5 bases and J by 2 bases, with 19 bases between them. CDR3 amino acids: CSVYMGRGETYEQYF. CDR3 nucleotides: TGCAGCGTTTATATGGGGAGGGGGGAGACCTACGAGCAGTACTTC.

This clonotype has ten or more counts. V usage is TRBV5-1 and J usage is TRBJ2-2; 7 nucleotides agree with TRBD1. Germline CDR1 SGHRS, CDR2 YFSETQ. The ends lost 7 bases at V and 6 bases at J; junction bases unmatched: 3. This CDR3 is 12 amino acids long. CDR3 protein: CASQTGSGELFF. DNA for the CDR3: TGCGCCAGCCAGACAGGGTCCGGGGAGCTGTTTTTT.

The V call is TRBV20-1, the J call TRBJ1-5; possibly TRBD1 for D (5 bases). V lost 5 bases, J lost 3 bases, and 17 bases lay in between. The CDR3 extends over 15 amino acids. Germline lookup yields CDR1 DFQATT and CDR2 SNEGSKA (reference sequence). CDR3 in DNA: TGCAGTGCTGAGACGAACAGGCTTGTCAATCAGCCCCAGCATTTT. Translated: CSAETNRLVNQPQHF.

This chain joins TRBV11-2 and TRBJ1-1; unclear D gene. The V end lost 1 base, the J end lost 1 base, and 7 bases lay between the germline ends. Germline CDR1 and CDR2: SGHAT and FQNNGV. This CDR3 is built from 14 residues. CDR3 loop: CASSLAVQNTEAFF. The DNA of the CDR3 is TGTGCCAGCAGCTTAGCAGTCCAGAACACTGAAGCTTTCTTT.

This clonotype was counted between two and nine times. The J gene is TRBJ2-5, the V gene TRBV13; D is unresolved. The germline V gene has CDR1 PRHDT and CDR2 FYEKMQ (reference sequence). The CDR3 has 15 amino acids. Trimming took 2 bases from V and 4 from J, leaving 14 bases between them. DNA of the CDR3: TGTGCCAGCAGCTTATTCCCTCATGGCGGAGAGACCCAGTACTTC. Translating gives CASSLFPHGGETQYF.

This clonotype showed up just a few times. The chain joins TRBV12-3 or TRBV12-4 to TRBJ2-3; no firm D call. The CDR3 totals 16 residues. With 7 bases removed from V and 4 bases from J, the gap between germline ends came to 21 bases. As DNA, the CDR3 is TGTGCCAGCACCCTTCTGCACGGAAAAGGAGCAGATACGCAGTATTTT. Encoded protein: CASTLLHGKGADTQYF.

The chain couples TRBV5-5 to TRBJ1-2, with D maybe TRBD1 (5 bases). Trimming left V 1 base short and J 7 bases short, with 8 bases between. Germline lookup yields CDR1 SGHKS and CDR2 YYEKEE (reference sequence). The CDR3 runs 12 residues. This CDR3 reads CASSLTGGGYTF. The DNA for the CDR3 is TGTGCCAGCAGCTTGACAGGTGGTGGCTACACCTTC.

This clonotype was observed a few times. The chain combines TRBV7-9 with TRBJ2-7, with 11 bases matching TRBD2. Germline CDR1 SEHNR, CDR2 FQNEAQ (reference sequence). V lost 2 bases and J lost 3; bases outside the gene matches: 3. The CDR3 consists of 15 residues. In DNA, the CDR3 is TGTGCCAGCAGCTTATTAGCGGGAGGGGGCTACGAGCAGTACTTC. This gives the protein CASSLLAGGGYEQYF.

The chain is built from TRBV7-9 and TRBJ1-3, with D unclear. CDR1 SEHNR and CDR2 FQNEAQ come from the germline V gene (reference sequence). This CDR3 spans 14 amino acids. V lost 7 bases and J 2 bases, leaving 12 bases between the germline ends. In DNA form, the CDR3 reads TGTGCCAGCAACACTGGGCCAGCTGGAAACACCATATATTTT. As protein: CASNTGPAGNTIYF.

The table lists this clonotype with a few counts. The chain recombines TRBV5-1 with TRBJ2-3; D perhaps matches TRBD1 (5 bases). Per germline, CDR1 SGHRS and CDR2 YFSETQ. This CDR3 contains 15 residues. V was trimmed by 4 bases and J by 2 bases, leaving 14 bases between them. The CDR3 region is CASSVGHTYTDTQYF. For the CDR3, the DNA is TGCGCCAGCAGCGTGGGGCATACATACACAGATACGCAGTATTTT.

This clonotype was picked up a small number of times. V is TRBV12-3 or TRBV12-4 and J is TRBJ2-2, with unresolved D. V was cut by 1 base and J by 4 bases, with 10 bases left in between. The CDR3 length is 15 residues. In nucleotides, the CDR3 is TGTGCCAGCAGTTTAGGGAGTTGGGTCACCGGGGAGCTGTTTTTT. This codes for CASSLGSWVTGELFF.

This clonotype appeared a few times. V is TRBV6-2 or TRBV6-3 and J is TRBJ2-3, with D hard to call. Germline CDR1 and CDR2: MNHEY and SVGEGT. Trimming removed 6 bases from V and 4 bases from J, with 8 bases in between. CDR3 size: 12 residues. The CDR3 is CASRASADTQYF. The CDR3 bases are TGTGCCAGCAGGGCCAGCGCAGATACGCAGTATTTT.

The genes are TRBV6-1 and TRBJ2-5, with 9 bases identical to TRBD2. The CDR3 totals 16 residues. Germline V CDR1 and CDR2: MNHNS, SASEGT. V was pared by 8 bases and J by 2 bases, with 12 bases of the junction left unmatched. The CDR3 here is CASGRNSGRGQETQYF. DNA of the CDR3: TGTGCCAGCGGCCGAAATAGCGGGAGAGGTCAAGAGACCCAGTACTTC.

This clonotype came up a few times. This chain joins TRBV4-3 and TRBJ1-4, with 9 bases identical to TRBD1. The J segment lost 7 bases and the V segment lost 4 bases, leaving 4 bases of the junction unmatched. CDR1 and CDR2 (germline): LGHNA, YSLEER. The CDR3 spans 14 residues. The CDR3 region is CASSPGQGIEKLFF. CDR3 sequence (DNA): TGCGCCAGCAGCCCTGGACAGGGGATTGAAAAACTGTTTTTT.